The clone carrying this TCR beta chain occurred many times. Its antigen is currently unknown. These data come from a study of T cells in Graves' hyperthyroidism and ophthalmopathy. Whole-study results and caveats: In blood, most of the thyroid clonotypes expanded above 0.001 were also present.

Each patient was aged 18 to 65 and had newly diagnosed hyperthyroidism of under 2 months' duration. There were TCR beta CDR3 regions amplified from RNA transcripts. The HTBI primer set drove a first-round RT-PCR of the TCR CDR3. TCRdb used MiXCR to reprocess the multiplex PCR reads, holding one entry per CDR3 protein. The data show fewer than 500,000 distinct CDR3 sequences, roughly 13% seen once. CDR1 MDHEN and CDR2 SYDVKM come from the germline V gene. The V segment lost 5 bases and the J segment 5 bases; nucleotides outside the gene matches: 7. CDR3 size: 14 residues. Sequencing was done on a sample of blood. The chain is built from TRBV28 and TRBJ2-7, with 9 bases identical to TRBD1. The TCR comes from a man aged 30 to 39 with Graves' hyperthyroidism that later progressed to Graves' ophthalmopathy. CDR3 bases: TGTGCCAGCAGTGTCGGGACAGGGTTGCACGAGCAGTACTTC. Translated, it gives CASSVGTGLHEQYF.